These 30 T cell receptor beta chains were all obtained from the same sample, sequenced in a study of blood T cell repertoires in COVID-19. Method: immunoSEQ multiplex PCR; TCRdb's copy keeps in-frame clones and lacks some. The sample lists 130,000 or so clones, approximately 90% occurring once. The sequencing sample was made of peripheral blood. The receptors stem from a man between 65 and 85 years old with active COVID-19.

V gene TRBV7-3 combines with J gene TRBJ2-7; 11 nucleotides align to TRBD1. The CDR3 loop spans 15 amino acids. V shed 2 bases and J 5 bases; nucleotides not matched to a gene: 5. Germline-derived CDR1 and CDR2 are SGHTA and FQGTGA. The CDR3, as DNA: TGTGCCAGCAGCTTAGGACAGGGGGCGCGTCACGAGCAGTACTTC. Translated: CASSLGQGARHEQYF.

This chain uses TRBV7-2 with TRBJ1-1; D remains ambiguous. V lost 1 base to trimming and J lost 7 bases, with 19 bases between them. Germline CDR1 SGHTA, CDR2 FQGNSA. CDR3 length: 16 residues. The CDR3 is CASSLGFRGGYIEAFF. The CDR3 coding sequence is TGTGCCAGCAGCTTAGGTTTCAGAGGAGGGTATATTGAAGCTTTCTTT.

The V gene is TRBV29-1, the J gene TRBJ1-5, with TRBD1 as a possible D gene (6 bases). V was cut by 5 bases and J by 7 bases, with 15 bases left in between. Germline CDR1 and CDR2: SQVTM and ANQGSEA. The CDR3 sequence is 13 residues long. The CDR3 spells CSVLQGTGQPQHF. The CDR3 coding sequence is TGCAGCGTTCTACAGGGTACCGGGCAGCCCCAGCATTTT.

V gene TRBV9 combines with J gene TRBJ2-1, with 12 bases lining up with TRBD2. Per the germline V gene, CDR1 is SGDLS and CDR2 is YYNGEE. The CDR3 is made up of 16 amino acids. The trim removed 1 base at V and 9 bases at J, leaving 8 bases unmatched. As DNA, the CDR3 is TGTGCCAGCAGCGTATCGACTAGCGGGAGCCTCGGTGAGCAGTTCTTC. The encoded protein is CASSVSTSGSLGEQFF.

This sequence joins TRBV19 and TRBJ2-3; possible D gene TRBD2, 5 bases. V gave up 4 bases and J gave up 6 bases, with 17 bases separating them. Germline loops: CDR1 LNHDA, CDR2 SQIVND (reference sequence). The CDR3 extends over 15 amino acids. CDR3 residues: CASSTPLDLHDTQYF. CDR3 DNA sequence: TGTGCCAGTAGTACCCCACTAGATCTACACGATACGCAGTATTTT.

The chain is built from TRBV27 and TRBJ1-1, with D perhaps TRBD1 (6 bases). Germline-derived CDR1 and CDR2 are MNHEY and SMNVEV (reference sequence). With 4 bases removed from V and 0 bases from J, the gap between germline ends came to 12 bases. The CDR3 contains 15 residues. CDR3 in amino acids: CASSSGQLLNTEAFF. For the CDR3, the DNA is TGTGCCAGCAGTTCCGGACAGCTCTTGAACACTGAAGCTTTCTTT.

This clone has a single count. This chain uses TRBV27 with TRBJ2-5; 8 bases are a match to TRBD1. The V and J ends lost 5 bases and 6 bases, in that order; junction bases with no gene match: 8. CDR1 is MNHEY and CDR2 is SMNVEV in the germline V gene (reference sequence). CDR3 size: 14 residues. The CDR3 DNA sequence: TGTGCCAGCAGTGGACAGGGACGTGGACAGACCCAGTACTTC. It codes for CASSGQGRGQTQYF.

The chain couples TRBV27 to TRBJ1-6; D is perhaps TRBD1 (5 bases). The germline gives CDR1 MNHEY, CDR2 SMNVEV (reference sequence). This CDR3 comprises 14 residues. Trimming stripped 7 bases from V and 2 bases from J, with 9 bases between. This CDR3 reads CASTSGAYNSPLHF. The CDR3 DNA follows: TGTGCCAGCACCTCGGGGGCCTATAATTCACCCCTCCACTTT.

On this clone itself: Other DNA sequences from this sample encode an identical CDR3 as well. This chain joins TRBV27 and TRBJ2-7, with 10 positions matching TRBD2. The CDR3 is 13 amino acids. Germline-derived CDR1 and CDR2 are MNHEY and SMNVEV (reference sequence). J gave up 1 base and V 6 bases, and 0 bases lay outside the gene matches. Here the CDR3 DNA reads TGTGCCAGCAGGACTAGCGGGTCCTACGAGCAGTACTTC. Encoded protein: CASRTSGSYEQYF.

This clone has a handful of counts. The V and J genes are TRBV28 and TRBJ2-7, with 7 bases matching TRBD2. The CDR3 covers 15 residues. Trimming removed 3 bases from V and 2 bases from J; junction bases left unmatched: 7. Germline values: CDR1 MDHEN, CDR2 SYDVKM. In DNA form, the CDR3 reads TGTGCCAGCAGTTTCCTAGCGGAACAAACCTACGAGCAGTACTTC. This gives the protein CASSFLAEQTYEQYF.

The count of this clone is one. The chain uses TRBV28 and TRBJ2-5, with D possibly being TRBD2 (7 bases). The germline CDR1 and CDR2 sequences are MDHEN and SYDVKM. The CDR3 is 17 residues long. Trimming stripped 2 bases from V and 5 bases from J, with 21 bases between. CDR3 region: CASSLIGGGRFTETQYF. CDR3 DNA: TGTGCCAGCAGTTTAATTGGGGGGGGGCGCTTCACCGAGACCCAGTACTTC.

The rearrangement links TRBV7-2 to TRBJ2-3, with a possible D match to TRBD1 (6 bases). The V end was cut by 5 bases, the J end by 0 bases, with 12 bases between. Germline loops: CDR1 SGHTA, CDR2 FQGNSA. CDR3 length: 15 amino acids. CDR3 DNA: TGTGCCAGCAGCCATAGCGACAGGAGCACAGATACGCAGTATTTT. Protein product: CASSHSDRSTDTQYF. The full variable domain, completed using reference TRBV7-2 and TRBJ2-3, is GAGVSQSPSNKVTEKGKDVELRCDPISGHTALYWYRQSLGQGLEFLIYFQGNSAPDKSGLPSDRFSAERTGGSVSTLTIQRTQQEDSAVYLCASSHSDRSTDTQYFGPGTRLTVL.

A remark on this clone: The sample has other DNA sequences that encode this CDR3 too. V and J are TRBV9 and TRBJ1-6; TRBD1 agrees at 9 bases. CDR3 length: 15 residues. V lost 3 bases to trimming and J lost 7 bases; unmatched junction nucleotides: 5. Germline values: CDR1 SGDLS, CDR2 YYNGEE. CDR3 sequence (DNA): TGTGCCAGCAGCGCTTCTGGACAGGGGAATTCACCCCTCCACTTT. This encodes CASSASGQGNSPLHF. Supplemented by reference TRBV9 and TRBJ1-6, the full variable domain reads DSGVTQTPKHLITATGQRVTLRCSPRSGDLSVYWYQQSLDQGLQFLIQYYNGEERAKGNILERFSAQQFPDLHSELNLSSLELGDSALYFCASSASGQGNSPLHFGNGTRLTVT.

The chain employs TRBV4-1 and TRBJ1-2; TRBD1 matches at 9 bases. With V trimmed by 1 base and J by 7 bases, 10 bases remained unmatched. CDR1 MGHRA and CDR2 YSYEKL come from the germline V gene. This CDR3 is built from 16 residues. The CDR3 sequence is CASSQAGQGVKGGYTF. The CDR3 nucleotides are TGCGCCAGCAGCCAAGCGGGACAGGGAGTAAAAGGTGGCTACACCTTC.

The gene calls are TRBV5-6 and TRBJ1-2, with D perhaps matching TRBD1 (5 bases). Per germline, CDR1 SGHDT and CDR2 YYEEEE. V lost 3 bases and J lost 0, with 12 bases in between. The CDR3 has 15 residues. CDR3 loop: CASSYGTAANYGYTF. CDR3 nucleotide sequence: TGTGCCAGCAGCTATGGGACTGCAGCTAACTATGGCTACACCTTC. The full variable domain, with the rest looked up from reference TRBV5-6 and TRBJ1-2, is DAGVTQSPTHLIKTRGQQVTLRCSPKSGHDTVSWYQQALGQGPQFIFQYYEEEERQRGNFPDRFSGHQFPNYSSELNVNALLLGDSALYLCASSYGTAANYGYTFGSGTRLTVV.

V usage is TRBV5-1 and J usage is TRBJ1-1, with a possible D match to TRBD1 (6 bases). V was trimmed by 0 bases and J by 7 bases, leaving 13 bases between them. CDR3 length: 14 residues. CDR1 SGHRS and CDR2 YFSETQ come from the germline V gene. This chain's CDR3 is CASSLGQAGGEAFF. The CDR3 DNA reads TGCGCCAGCAGCTTGGGACAGGCTGGGGGTGAAGCTTTCTTT.

This chain connects TRBV29-1 to TRBJ2-1; D is ambiguous. Trimming left V 7 bases short and J 5 bases short, with 27 bases between. From germline, CDR1 is SQVTM and CDR2 ANQGSEA. The CDR3 length is 17 residues. This CDR3 reads CSAEGQRSPRENNEQFF. The CDR3 DNA sequence: TGCAGCGCGGAAGGCCAGCGTTCCCCACGTGAAAACAATGAGCAGTTCTTC.

The chain is built from TRBV5-6 and TRBJ1-2; weak D call: TRBD1 (5 bases). The CDR3 is 16 residues long. Germline V gene sequence: CDR1 SGHDT, CDR2 YYEEEE. V was trimmed by 3 bases and J by 0 bases, leaving 15 bases between them. CDR3 bases: TGTGCCAGCAGCTCATGGGGGGATAAAGCTAACTATGGCTACACCTTC. This codes for CASSSWGDKANYGYTF. Full variable domain (missing parts from reference TRBV5-6 and TRBJ1-2): DAGVTQSPTHLIKTRGQQVTLRCSPKSGHDTVSWYQQALGQGPQFIFQYYEEEERQRGNFPDRFSGHQFPNYSSELNVNALLLGDSALYLCASSSWGDKANYGYTFGSGTRLTVV.

The chain uses TRBV7-9 and TRBJ1-4; 7 nucleotides agree with TRBD1. The length of the CDR3 is 16 residues. The V and J ends lost 3 bases and 3 bases, in that order; junction bases with no gene match: 7. Germline CDR1 is SEHNR and CDR2 is FQNEAQ (reference sequence). The CDR3 DNA reads as TGTGCCAGCAGCTTTCGACAGGGCAGGGCTAATGAAAAACTGTTTTTT. It is translated as CASSFRQGRANEKLFF.

The chain links TRBV11-2 to TRBJ1-1; D remains unclear. Trimming pared 4 bases from V and 0 bases from J, leaving 12 bases between. The CDR3 contains 15 residues. Germline CDR1 reads SGHAT; CDR2 reads FQNNGV. CDR3: CASSSPQIMNTEAFF. The CDR3 DNA reads TGTGCCAGCAGCTCCCCTCAGATAATGAACACTGAAGCTTTCTTT.

This rearrangement joins TRBV19 to TRBJ1-2, with 9 bases lining up with TRBD1. This CDR3 region has 16 residues. The germline gives CDR1 LNHDA, CDR2 SQIVND (reference sequence). The ends lost 5 bases at V and 6 bases at J; junction bases unmatched: 13. For the CDR3, the DNA is TGTGCCAGTAGTCTCCCCCGCGGGACAGGGAGTAATGGCTACACCTTC. Its protein product is CASSLPRGTGSNGYTF.

V usage is TRBV4-3 and J usage is TRBJ2-7; D possibly corresponds to TRBD2 (5 bases). Germline values: CDR1 LGHNA, CDR2 YSLEER. V lost 0 bases and J lost 0, with 9 bases in between. The CDR3 has 15 residues. DNA for the CDR3: TGCGCCAGCAGCCAAGACGGCGGGCGCTCCTACGAGCAGTACTTC. This encodes CASSQDGGRSYEQYF.

The chain recombines TRBV13 with TRBJ2-2; the D gene is possibly TRBD1 (6 bases). The germline gives CDR1 PRHDT, CDR2 FYEKMQ (reference sequence). This CDR3 region has 14 residues. Trimming cost V 4 bases and J 5 bases, with 11 bases left between them. The CDR3 protein is CASSSHRETGELFF. The CDR3, as DNA: TGTGCCAGCAGCTCCCACAGGGAAACCGGGGAGCTGTTTTTT.

CDR3: CASSARGGNTEAFF. CDR3 sequence (DNA): TGTGCCAGCAGCGCTAGGGGGGGGAACACTGAAGCTTTCTTT. J is TRBJ1-1 and V is TRBV27; D might be TRBD1 (6 bases). The germline gives CDR1 MNHEY, CDR2 SMNVEV (reference sequence). The CDR3 length is 14 residues. Trimming shortened V by 6 bases and J by 1 base, and 12 bases separated the two germline ends.

The chain combines TRBV5-6 with TRBJ2-4, with 11 bases fitting TRBD1. The CDR3 covers 15 residues. J gave up 5 bases and V 3 bases, and 4 bases lay outside the gene matches. Germline CDR1 is SGHDT and CDR2 is YYEEEE. The CDR3 DNA sequence: TGTGCCAGCAGCTATCCGGGACAGGGGGAAAACATTCAGTACTTC. Its translation: CASSYPGQGENIQYF.

This clone has just a few counts. The chain recombines TRBV28 with TRBJ2-5; the match to TRBD2 covers 10 bases. Germline loops: CDR1 MDHEN, CDR2 SYDVKM. The length of the CDR3 is 15 residues. J lost 3 bases, V lost 5 bases, and 6 bases had no gene match. The CDR3 DNA reads as TGTGCCAGCAGTCGTAGGACTAGCGGAGAAGAGACCCAGTACTTC. It encodes CASSRRTSGEETQYF.

This rearrangement joins TRBV24-1 to TRBJ2-5; D is ambiguous. Germline V gene data show CDR1 as KGHDR and CDR2 as SFDVKD. CDR3 length equals 15 residues. Trimming shortened V by 4 bases and J by 2 bases, and 13 bases separated the two germline ends. The CDR3 reads CATSEGQEVQETQYF. The CDR3 coding sequence is TGTGCCACCAGTGAAGGCCAGGAAGTTCAAGAGACCCAGTACTTC.

The chain combines TRBV5-1 with TRBJ1-1, with TRBD1 as a possible D gene (5 bases). The germline V and J ends were trimmed by 1 base and 3 bases, with 10 bases remaining between them. CDR3 size: 14 residues. Germline V gene lookup returns CDR1 SGHRS and CDR2 YFSETQ. CDR3 amino acids: CASSLRRGDTEAFF. The CDR3 DNA is TGCGCCAGCAGCTTGAGGAGGGGCGACACTGAAGCTTTCTTT.

The table lists this clone with a count of one. The rearrangement links TRBV6-5 to TRBJ1-1; D gene ambiguous. Germline V lookup: CDR1 MNHEY, CDR2 SVGAGI. The CDR3 loop spans 13 amino acids. Trimming pared 4 bases from V and 4 bases from J, leaving 10 bases between. In DNA form, the CDR3 reads TGTGCCAGCAGTTCAGACGCGGGCACTGAAGCTTTCTTT. Amino acids: CASSSDAGTEAFF.

The chain links TRBV5-6 to TRBJ1-1; possible D gene TRBD1, 5 bases. Trimming removed 3 bases at V and 4 bases at J, with 19 bases between. The CDR3 runs 16 residues. The germline V gene has CDR1 SGHDT and CDR2 YYEEEE. The CDR3 here is CASSSNVQGLITEAFF. CDR3 in DNA: TGTGCCAGCAGCTCGAACGTGCAGGGTCTAATCACTGAAGCTTTCTTT.